A selection of T cell receptor beta chains follows, all from one sample in a study of blood T cell repertoires in COVID-19. Here immunoSEQ multiplex PCR was the method, and the copy in TCRdb shows in-frame clones only, minus some. The repertoire holds about 27,000 clones, with around nine tenths as singletons. The sample was peripheral blood. Receptors were obtained from a man aged 50 to 59 with active COVID-19. Both conserved end residues are part of each CDR3. D genes are given only for firm matches. Not every row has a clone size; where given, it reads once, few, many or a size class.

J: TRBJ1-4; D: TRBD1; V: TRBV4-3; size: .; CDR3: CASNNAGTGYEKLFF; DNA: TGCGCCAGCAACAACGCCGGGACAGGGTACGAAAAACTGTTTTTT
J: TRBJ2-2; D: TRBD1; V: TRBV6-5; size: .; CDR3: CASSRQGQTGELFF; DNA: TGTGCCAGCAGTCGACAGGGGCAGACCGGGGAGCTGTTTTTT
J: TRBJ1-5; D: TRBD1; V: TRBV28; size: .; CDR3: CASSPRGTGGHQPQHF; DNA: TGTGCCAGCAGTCCAAGAGGGACAGGGGGCCATCAGCCCCAGCATTTT
J: TRBJ2-7; D: TRBD1; V: TRBV6-5; size: .; CDR3: CASRDRGPYEQYF; DNA: TGTGCCAGCAGGGACAGGGGGCCCTACGAGCAGTACTTC
J: TRBJ2-2; D: TRBD2; V: TRBV23-1; size: .; CDR3: CASSNPYGSGTNTGELFF; DNA: TGCGCCAGCAGTAACCCTTATGGTAGCGGGACGAACACCGGGGAGCTGTTTTTT
J: TRBJ2-1; D: .; V: TRBV4-1; size: few; CDR3: CASSQQDRNNEQFF; DNA: TGCGCCAGCAGCCAACAGGACAGAAACAATGAGCAGTTCTTC
J: TRBJ1-1; D: TRBD1; V: TRBV18; size: once; CDR3: CASSPTGVEAFF; DNA: TGTGCCAGCTCACCGACAGGGGTTGAAGCTTTCTTT
J: TRBJ2-3; D: TRBD1; V: TRBV28; size: .; CDR3: CASSKYRGTDTQYF; DNA: TGTGCCAGCAGTAAGTACAGGGGTACAGATACGCAGTATTTT
J: TRBJ1-4; D: .; V: TRBV7-2; size: .; CDR3: CASSLYIHEKLFF; DNA: TGTGCCAGCAGCTTATACATCCATGAAAAACTGTTTTTT
J: TRBJ1-5; D: .; V: TRBV18; size: .; CDR3: CASSRRQERGQPQHF; DNA: TGTGCCAGCTCACGGCGACAGGAAAGGGGTCAGCCCCAGCATTTT
J: TRBJ1-5; D: .; V: TRBV2; size: few; CDR3: CASRGNQGTAQHF; DNA: TGTGCCAGCAGGGGCAACCAAGGAACGGCCCAGCATTTT
J: TRBJ1-1; D: .; V: TRBV6-5; size: .; CDR3: CAASGAGRYTEAFF; DNA: TGTGCCGCCTCGGGCGCCGGGAGGTACACTGAAGCTTTCTTT
J: TRBJ2-1; D: .; V: TRBV2; size: once; CDR3: CASSEVGQGSLFF; DNA: .
J: TRBJ2-7; D: .; V: TRBV5-4; size: .; CDR3: CASSLDRSHEQYF; DNA: TGTGCCAGCAGCTTGGACAGGTCCCACGAGCAGTACTTC
J: TRBJ2-7; D: .; V: TRBV7-9; size: few; CDR3: CASSPGRVAGLEQYF; DNA: TGTGCCAGCAGTCCCGGACGGGTCGCGGGGCTCGAGCAGTACTTC
J: TRBJ1-2; D: .; V: TRBV19; size: .; CDR3: CASRTQGPYGYTF; DNA: TGTGCCAGTAGGACACAGGGCCCCTATGGCTACACCTTC
J: TRBJ1-5; D: TRBD1; V: TRBV28; size: .; CDR3: CASSLAGGLNQPQHF; DNA: TGTGCCAGCAGTTTGGCAGGGGGCCTCAATCAGCCCCAGCATTTT
J: TRBJ1-2; D: .; V: TRBV6-4; size: .; CDR3: CASSSTFEGYGYTF; DNA: TGTGCCAGCAGCTCGACCTTCGAGGGCTATGGCTACACCTTC
J: TRBJ2-7; D: .; V: TRBV7-8; size: .; CDR3: CASSLKRTLPYEQYF; DNA: TGTGCCAGCAGCTTAAAGAGGACTCTACCCTACGAGCAGTACTTC
J: TRBJ1-1; D: .; V: TRBV6-5; size: .; CDR3: CASSYSGGTEAFF; DNA: TGTGCCAGCAGTTACTCTGGGGGGACTGAAGCTTTCTTT
J: TRBJ1-6; D: .; V: TRBV6-1; size: once; CDR3: CASSEALRGGWGNSPLHF; DNA: TGTGCCAGCAGTGAAGCACTTCGGGGAGGGTGGGGTAATTCACCCCTCCACTTT
J: TRBJ1-2; D: .; V: TRBV5-5; size: .; CDR3: CASLGLIGGYTF; DNA: TGTGCCAGCCTTGGACTCATTGGTGGCTACACCTTC
J: TRBJ1-6; D: .; V: TRBV5-6; size: once; CDR3: CASSLIGGSGYVLHF; DNA: TGTGCCAGCAGCTTGATTGGGGGCTCGGGCTATGTCCTCCACTTT
J: TRBJ1-6; D: .; V: TRBV24-1; size: .; CDR3: CATSEGSSYNSPLHF; DNA: TGTGCCACCAGTGAGGGGAGCTCCTATAATTCACCCCTCCACTTT
J: TRBJ2-3; D: .; V: TRBV5-6; size: .; CDR3: CASSLASRRDTQYF; DNA: TGTGCCAGCAGCTTGGCCAGCAGGCGTGATACGCAGTATTTT
J: TRBJ2-2; D: .; V: TRBV27; size: few; CDR3: CASSLTVRHGELFF; DNA: TGTGCCAGCAGTTTAACTGTCCGTCACGGGGAGCTGTTTTTT
J: TRBJ1-2; D: .; V: TRBV28; size: .; CDR3: CASNRQLIYGYTF; DNA: TGTGCCAGCAATCGACAGCTTATTTATGGCTACACCTTC
J: TRBJ1-6; D: .; V: TRBV5-4; size: .; CDR3: CASSPRTSSYNSPLHF; DNA: TGTGCCAGCAGCCCTAGGACAAGCTCCTATAATTCACCCCTCCACTTT
J: TRBJ2-1; D: TRBD1; V: TRBV19; size: .; CDR3: CATTTGTGTSKSPNEQFF; DNA: TGTGCCACCACGACCGGGACAGGGACTTCCAAATCCCCAAATGAGCAGTTCTTC
J: TRBJ2-2; D: TRBD1; V: TRBV7-2; size: .; CDR3: CASSLVGQGLGELFF; DNA: TGTGCCAGCAGCTTAGTGGGACAGGGACTAGGGGAGCTGTTTTTT
J: TRBJ2-1; D: TRBD2; V: TRBV19; size: .; CDR3: CASSSSSLAGASGEQFF; DNA: TGTGCCAGTAGTTCCTCCTCACTAGCGGGGGCTTCGGGTGAGCAGTTCTTC
J: TRBJ2-5; D: TRBD1; V: TRBV19; size: .; CDR3: CASSLETGFGETQYF; DNA: TGTGCCAGCTCCCTCGAGACAGGGTTTGGTGAGACCCAGTACTTC
J: TRBJ2-1; D: TRBD2; V: TRBV6-5; size: .; CDR3: CASSFSGRAGDEQFF; DNA: TGTGCCAGCAGTTTCAGCGGGAGGGCCGGCGATGAGCAGTTCTTC
J: TRBJ1-5; D: .; V: TRBV5-5; size: .; CDR3: CASSSENKPQHF; DNA: TGTGCCAGCAGCTCCGAAAACAAGCCCCAGCATTTT
J: TRBJ1-1; D: TRBD1; V: TRBV7-3; size: .; CDR3: CASSLGRTGRGLDTEAFF; DNA: TGTGCCAGCAGCTTAGGTAGGACAGGGAGGGGCCTAGACACTGAAGCTTTCTTT
J: TRBJ1-2; D: .; V: TRBV25-1; size: .; CDR3: CASSESVYYGYTF; DNA: TGTGCCAGCAGTGAATCCGTCTACTATGGCTACACCTTC
J: TRBJ2-6; D: TRBD2; V: TRBV19; size: once; CDR3: CASNPGRVDRRLSGANVLTF; DNA: TGTGCCAGTAATCCCGGGAGGGTAGATCGGAGGCTCTCTGGGGCCAACGTCCTGACTTTC
J: TRBJ2-2; D: .; V: TRBV19; size: .; CDR3: CASGRRQPVTGELFF; DNA: TGTGCCAGTGGAAGGAGACAGCCAGTGACCGGGGAGCTGTTTTTT
J: TRBJ2-5; D: .; V: TRBV7-9; size: .; CDR3: CASSRGSGAETQYF; DNA: TGTGCCAGCAGCCGCGGCTCTGGGGCAGAGACCCAGTACTTC
J: TRBJ1-1; D: .; V: TRBV24-1; size: .; CDR3: CATSATGPNTEAFF; DNA: TGTGCCACCAGCGCAACAGGGCCGAACACTGAAGCTTTCTTT
J: TRBJ1-5; D: TRBD1; V: TRBV28; size: .; CDR3: CASSPRGQGWQPQHF; DNA: TGTGCCAGCAGCCCACGGGGACAGGGGTGGCAGCCCCAGCATTTT
J: TRBJ2-1; D: .; V: TRBV2; size: .; CDR3: CASSDLPGDNEQFF; DNA: TGTGCCAGCAGCGACCTTCCGGGGGACAATGAGCAGTTCTTC
J: TRBJ2-5; D: .; V: TRBV29-1; size: once; CDR3: CSVLPRGQLETQYF; DNA: TGCAGCGTTCTCCCCAGGGGCCAACTGGAGACCCAGTACTTC
J: TRBJ1-1; D: .; V: TRBV2; size: few; CDR3: CASRRDLNTEAFF; DNA: TGTGCCAGCAGACGAGACTTGAACACTGAAGCTTTCTTT
J: TRBJ2-7; D: .; V: TRBV28; size: .; CDR3: CASVPFSLAPTYEQYF; DNA: TGTGCCAGCGTTCCTTTCTCACTAGCCCCAACCTACGAGCAGTACTTC
J: TRBJ2-7; D: TRBD1; V: TRBV6-5; size: .; CDR3: CASSFRQGGGEQYF; DNA: TGTGCCAGCAGTTTTAGACAGGGTGGGGGCGAGCAGTACTTC
J: TRBJ2-7; D: .; V: TRBV24-1; size: .; CDR3: CATSDLLSHEQYF; DNA: TGTGCCACCAGTGATTTGCTGAGCCACGAGCAGTACTTC
J: TRBJ1-4; D: .; V: TRBV18; size: once; CDR3: CASSPHRVTNEKLFF; DNA: TGTGCCAGCTCACCTCACAGGGTGACTAATGAAAAACTGTTTTTT
J: TRBJ1-1; D: TRBD1; V: TRBV30; size: .; CDR3: CAWSATGGERAFF; DNA: TGTGCCTGGAGCGCGACAGGGGGTGAAAGAGCTTTCTTT
J: TRBJ1-1; D: TRBD1; V: TRBV24-1; size: .; CDR3: CATQDRLNTEAFF; DNA: TGTGCCACCCAGGACAGGTTGAACACTGAAGCTTTCTTT
J: TRBJ2-1; D: .; V: TRBV5-6; size: .; CDR3: CASSPASGSKFF; DNA: TGTGCCAGCAGCCCTGCTTCGGGATCAAAGTTCTTC
J: TRBJ2-3; D: TRBD1; V: TRBV11-2; size: once; CDR3: CASSFTGQGQDTQYF; DNA: TGTGCCAGCAGCTTCACGGGACAGGGTCAAGATACGCAGTATTTT
J: TRBJ1-5; D: .; V: TRBV6-9; size: few; CDR3: CATGEGNQPQHF; DNA: TGTGCCACCGGGGAGGGGAATCAGCCCCAGCATTTT
J: TRBJ2-2; D: .; V: TRBV4-1; size: .; CDR3: CASSQVLLNTGELFF; DNA: TGCGCCAGCAGCCAAGTCCTTCTGAACACCGGGGAGCTGTTTTTT
J: TRBJ2-2; D: .; V: TRBV11-3; size: .; CDR3: CASSHRIGALNTGELFF; DNA: TGTGCCAGCAGCCACAGGATAGGGGCGCTGAACACCGGGGAGCTGTTTTTT
J: TRBJ2-3; D: .; V: TRBV13; size: .; CDR3: CASSWPSYTDTQYF; DNA: TGTGCCAGCAGCTGGCCCTCTTACACAGATACGCAGTATTTT
J: TRBJ1-6; D: .; V: TRBV10-3; size: .; CDR3: CAIGEGNNSPLHF; DNA: TGTGCCATCGGGGAGGGGAATAATTCACCCCTCCACTTT